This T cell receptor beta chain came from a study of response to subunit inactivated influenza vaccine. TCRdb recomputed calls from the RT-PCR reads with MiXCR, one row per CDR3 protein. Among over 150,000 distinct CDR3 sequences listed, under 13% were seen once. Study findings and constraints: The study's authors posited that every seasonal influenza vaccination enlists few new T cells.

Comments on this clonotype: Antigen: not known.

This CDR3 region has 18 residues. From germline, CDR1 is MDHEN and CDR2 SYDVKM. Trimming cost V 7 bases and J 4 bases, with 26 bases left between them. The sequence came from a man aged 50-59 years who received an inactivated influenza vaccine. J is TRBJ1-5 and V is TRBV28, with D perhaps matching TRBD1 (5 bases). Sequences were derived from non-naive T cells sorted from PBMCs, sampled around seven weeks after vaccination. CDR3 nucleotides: TGTGCCAGCATTGGGGGATATTTCTCCTCCCTAACGAATCAGCCCCAGCATTTT. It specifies CASIGGYFSSLTNQPQHF.